The table lists the clone carrying this T cell receptor (beta chain) with many counts. The protocol attached unique molecular identifiers to individual cDNA molecules. TCRdb analysed the 5' RACE reads with MiXCR anew, one entry per CDR3 protein. The data show approximately 76,000 distinct CDR3 sequences, with approximately 12% seen just once and 0.95% to 1.5% held by the top ten. This sample was included in a study of early T cells in non-severe SARS-CoV-2 infection. Study as a whole: Whole-blood bulk RNA, unsorted, was sequenced, and chains were unpaired.

Germline V gene lookup returns CDR1 SQVTM and CDR2 ANQGSEA. Trimming removed 4 bases from V and 6 bases from J, with 7 bases in between. This CDR3 is built from 10 residues. The J gene is TRBJ2-7, the V gene TRBV29-1; TRBD2 is a possible D gene (5 bases). This sequence originates from an adult who was a healthcare worker with PCR-confirmed SARS-CoV-2 infection or an uninfected control (not recorded which). The specimen sequenced was whole blood. The CDR3 DNA reads TGCAGCGTTGGGGAGATCGAGCAGTACTTC. The encoded protein is CSVGEIEQYF.